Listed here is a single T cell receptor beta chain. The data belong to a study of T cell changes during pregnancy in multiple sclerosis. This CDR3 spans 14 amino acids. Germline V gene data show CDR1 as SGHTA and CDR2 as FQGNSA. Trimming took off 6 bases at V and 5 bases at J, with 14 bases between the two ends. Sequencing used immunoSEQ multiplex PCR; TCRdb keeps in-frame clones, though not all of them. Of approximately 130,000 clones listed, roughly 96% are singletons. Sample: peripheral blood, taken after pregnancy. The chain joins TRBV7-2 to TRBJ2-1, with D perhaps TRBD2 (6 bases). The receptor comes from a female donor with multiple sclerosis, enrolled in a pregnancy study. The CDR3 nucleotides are TGTGCCAGCAGGGGCCGGGAGACGAACAATGAGCAGTTCTTC. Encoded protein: CASRGRETNNEQFF.